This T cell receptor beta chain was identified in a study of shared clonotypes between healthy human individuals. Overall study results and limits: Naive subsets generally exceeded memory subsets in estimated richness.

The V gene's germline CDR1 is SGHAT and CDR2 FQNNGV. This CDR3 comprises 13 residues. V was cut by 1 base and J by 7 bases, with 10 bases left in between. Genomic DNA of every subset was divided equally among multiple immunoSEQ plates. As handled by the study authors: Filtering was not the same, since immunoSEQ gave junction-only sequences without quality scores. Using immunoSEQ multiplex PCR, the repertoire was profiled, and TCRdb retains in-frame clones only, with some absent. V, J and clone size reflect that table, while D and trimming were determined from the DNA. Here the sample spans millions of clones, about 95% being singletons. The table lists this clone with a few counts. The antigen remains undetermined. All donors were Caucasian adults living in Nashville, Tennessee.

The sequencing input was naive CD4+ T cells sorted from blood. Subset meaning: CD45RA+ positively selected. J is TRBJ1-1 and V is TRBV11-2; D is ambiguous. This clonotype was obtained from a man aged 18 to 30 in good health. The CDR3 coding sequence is TGTGCCAGCAGCTTAGTTCCTTGGGATGAAGCTTTCTTT. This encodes CASSLVPWDEAFF.